The source of this T cell receptor beta chain is a study of metastatic and nonmetastatic thyroid tumors. Looking at the study overall: Repertoires from malignant and benign thyroid patients were compared across blood and tumor or nodule tissue.

Original analysis: The distant-metastasis classifier for papillary thyroid cancer was built from CDR3 differences across clinicopathological groups. TCRdb called clones again from the PCR reads with MiXCR. TCRdb's processing, not the study's, gives the V and J calls here. Here the sample spans about 92,000 clones, about 16% being singletons. Before thyroid surgery, none of the patients had received any treatment. This clone was counted ten times or more. Its antigen is not identified. General observations from the study: As reported, TCR beta diversity in blood and tumor was significantly higher in malignant thyroid tumors than in benign nodules.

The sequence derives from a female donor with papillary thyroid cancer or a benign thyroid nodule (not recorded which). Some clones in this sample may be carry-over from other donors' samples. Sequences were obtained from blood.

The CDR3 DNA reads as TGTGCCTGGAGTTTTGGGTCGGGTGGCTACACCTTC. Translating gives CAWSFGSGGYTF. The chain employs TRBV30 and TRBJ1-2; D gene uncertain. Germline loops: CDR1 GTSNPN, CDR2 SVGIG (reference sequence). This CDR3 is built from 12 residues. The V and J ends lost 2 bases and 7 bases respectively, with 11 bases between them.